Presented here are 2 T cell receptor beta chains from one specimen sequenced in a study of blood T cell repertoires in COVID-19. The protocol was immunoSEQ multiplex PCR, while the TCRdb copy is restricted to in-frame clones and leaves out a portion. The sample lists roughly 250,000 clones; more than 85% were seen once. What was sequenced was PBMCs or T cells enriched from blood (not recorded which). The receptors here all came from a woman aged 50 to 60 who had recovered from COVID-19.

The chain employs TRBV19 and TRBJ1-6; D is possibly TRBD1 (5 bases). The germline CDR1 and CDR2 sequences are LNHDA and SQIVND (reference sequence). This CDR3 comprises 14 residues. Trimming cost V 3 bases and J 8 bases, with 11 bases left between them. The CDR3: CASSMQGTYSPLHF. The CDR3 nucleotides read TGTGCCAGTAGTATGCAGGGCACATATTCACCCCTCCACTTT.

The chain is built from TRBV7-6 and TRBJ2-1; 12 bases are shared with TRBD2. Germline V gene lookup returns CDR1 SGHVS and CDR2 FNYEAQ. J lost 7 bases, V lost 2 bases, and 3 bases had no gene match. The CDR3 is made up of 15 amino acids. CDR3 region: CASSLSSGRVNEQFF. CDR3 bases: TGTGCCAGCAGCTTATCTAGCGGGAGGGTTAATGAGCAGTTCTTC.